This T cell receptor (beta chain) is drawn from a study of T cell changes during pregnancy in multiple sclerosis. The CDR3 is made up of 12 amino acids. In germline, CDR1 is SSHAT, CDR2 FNYEAQ (reference sequence). Concerning this clone: At one boundary the junction diverges from the germline segment, which might be a read error.

Method: immunoSEQ multiplex PCR; TCRdb's copy keeps in-frame clones and lacks some. This table has approximately 60,000 clones, 90% to 95% appearing once. The sequence derives from a female donor with multiple sclerosis, enrolled in a pregnancy study. Sequencing used CD8+ T cells from peripheral blood mononuclear cells, obtained in the third trimester of pregnancy. The chain carries TRBV7-7 and TRBJ2-7; 8 nucleotides agree with TRBD1. The CDR3, as DNA: TGTGCTAGCAGCAACGAACAGGGGGGATTGTACTTC. Its protein product is CASSNEQGGLYF. The full variable domain, with the rest looked up from reference TRBV7-7 and TRBJ2-7, is GAGVSQSPRYKVTKRGQDVTLRCDPISSHATLYWYQQALGQGPEFLTYFNYEAQPDKSGLPSDRFSAERPEGSISTLTIQRTEQRDSAMYRCASSNEQGGLYFGPGTRLTVT.